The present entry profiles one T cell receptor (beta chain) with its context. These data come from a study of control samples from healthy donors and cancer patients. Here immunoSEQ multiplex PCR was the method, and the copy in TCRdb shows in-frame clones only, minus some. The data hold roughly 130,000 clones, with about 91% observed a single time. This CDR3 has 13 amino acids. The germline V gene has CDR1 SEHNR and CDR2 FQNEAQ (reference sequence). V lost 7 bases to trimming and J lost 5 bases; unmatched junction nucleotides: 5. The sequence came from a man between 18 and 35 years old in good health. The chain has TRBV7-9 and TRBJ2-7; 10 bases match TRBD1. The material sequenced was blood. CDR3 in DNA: TGTGCCAGCACCCTCGGGACAGGGGACGAGCAGTACTTC. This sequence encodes CASTLGTGDEQYF.